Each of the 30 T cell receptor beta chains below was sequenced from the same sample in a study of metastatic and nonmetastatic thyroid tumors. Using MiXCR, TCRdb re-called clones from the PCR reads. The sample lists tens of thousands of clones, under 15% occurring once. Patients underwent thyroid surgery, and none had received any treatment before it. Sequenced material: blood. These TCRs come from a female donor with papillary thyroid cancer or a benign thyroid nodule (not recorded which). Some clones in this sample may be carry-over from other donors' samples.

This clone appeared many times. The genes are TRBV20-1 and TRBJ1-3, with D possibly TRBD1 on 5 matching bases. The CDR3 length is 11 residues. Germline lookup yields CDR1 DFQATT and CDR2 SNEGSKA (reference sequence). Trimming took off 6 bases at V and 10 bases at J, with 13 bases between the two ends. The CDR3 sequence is CSAPLRGTIYF. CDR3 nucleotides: TGCAGTGCCCCCCTGAGGGGAACCATATATTTT.

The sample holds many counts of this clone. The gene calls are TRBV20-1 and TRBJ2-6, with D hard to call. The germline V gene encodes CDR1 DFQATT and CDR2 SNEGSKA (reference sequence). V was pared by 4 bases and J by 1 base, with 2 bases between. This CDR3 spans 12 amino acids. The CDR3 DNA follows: TGCAGTGCTAAATCTGGGGCCAACGTCCTGACTTTC. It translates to CSAKSGANVLTF.

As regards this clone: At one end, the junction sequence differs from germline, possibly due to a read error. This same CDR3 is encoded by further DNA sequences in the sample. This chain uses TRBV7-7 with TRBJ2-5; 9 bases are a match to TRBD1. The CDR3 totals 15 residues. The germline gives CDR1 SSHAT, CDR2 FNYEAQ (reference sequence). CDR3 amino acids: CASTPTGGPQETQYF. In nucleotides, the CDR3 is TGTGCTAGCACCCCCACAGGGGGCCCCCAAGAGACCCAGTACTTC. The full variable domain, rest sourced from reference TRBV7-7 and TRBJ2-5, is GAGVSQSPRYKVTKRGQDVTLRCDPISSHATLYWYQQALGQGPEFLTYFNYEAQPDKSGLPSDRFSAERPEGSISTLTIQRTEQRDSAMYRCASTPTGGPQETQYFGPGTRLLVL.

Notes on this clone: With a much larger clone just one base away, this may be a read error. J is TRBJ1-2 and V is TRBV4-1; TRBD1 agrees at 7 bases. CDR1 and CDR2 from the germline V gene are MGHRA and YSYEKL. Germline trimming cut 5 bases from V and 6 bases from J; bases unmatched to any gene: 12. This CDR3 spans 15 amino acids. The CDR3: CASSSSTGRNHGYTF. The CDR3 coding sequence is TGCGCCAGCAGCTCATCGACAGGGAGGAACCATGGCTACACCTTC.

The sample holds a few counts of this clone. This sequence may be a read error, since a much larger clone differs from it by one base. The CDR3: CSAIDESGTFYEQYF. The CDR3 region has the DNA TGCAGTGCTATAGATGAGTCAGGGACTTTCTACGAGCAGTACTTC. The V call is TRBV20-1, the J call TRBJ2-7, with D perhaps matching TRBD2 (6 bases). This CDR3 has 15 amino acids. Germline lookup yields CDR1 DFQATT and CDR2 SNEGSKA (reference sequence). Trimming cost V 4 bases and J 3 bases, with 19 bases left between them.

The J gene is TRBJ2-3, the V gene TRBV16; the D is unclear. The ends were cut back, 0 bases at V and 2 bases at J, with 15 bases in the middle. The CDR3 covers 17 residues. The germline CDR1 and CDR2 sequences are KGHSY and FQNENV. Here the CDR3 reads CASSQSCGPRLTDTQYF. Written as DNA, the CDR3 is TGTGCCAGCAGCCAATCGTGCGGACCTAGACTCACAGATACGCAGTATTTT.

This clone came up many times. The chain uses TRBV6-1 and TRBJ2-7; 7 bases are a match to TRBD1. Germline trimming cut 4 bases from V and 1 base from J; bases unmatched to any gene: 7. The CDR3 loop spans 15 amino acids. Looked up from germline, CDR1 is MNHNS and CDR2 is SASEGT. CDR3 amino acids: CASSGQPGQSYEQYF. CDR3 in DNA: TGTGCCAGCAGTGGACAACCGGGACAGTCCTACGAGCAGTACTTC.

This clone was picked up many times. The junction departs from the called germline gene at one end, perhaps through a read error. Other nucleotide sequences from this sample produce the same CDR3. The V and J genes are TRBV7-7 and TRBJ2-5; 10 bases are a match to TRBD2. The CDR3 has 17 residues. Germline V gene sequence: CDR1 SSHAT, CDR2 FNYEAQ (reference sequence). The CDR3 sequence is CASSLAFGTSAQETQYF. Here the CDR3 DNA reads TGTGCTAGCAGCTTAGCGTTCGGGACTAGCGCCCAAGAGACCCAGTACTTT. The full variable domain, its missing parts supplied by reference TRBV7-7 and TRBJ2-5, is GAGVSQSPRYKVTKRGQDVTLRCDPISSHATLYWYQQALGQGPEFLTYFNYEAQPDKSGLPSDRFSAERPEGSISTLTIQRTEQRDSAMYRCASSLAFGTSAQETQYFGPGTRLLVL.

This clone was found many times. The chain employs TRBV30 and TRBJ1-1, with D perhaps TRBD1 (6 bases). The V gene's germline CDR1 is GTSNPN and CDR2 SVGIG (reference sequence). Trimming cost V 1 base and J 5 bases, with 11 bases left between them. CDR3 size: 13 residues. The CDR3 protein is CAWSAGGGTEAFF. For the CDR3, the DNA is TGTGCCTGGAGTGCGGGAGGGGGAACTGAAGCTTTCTTT.

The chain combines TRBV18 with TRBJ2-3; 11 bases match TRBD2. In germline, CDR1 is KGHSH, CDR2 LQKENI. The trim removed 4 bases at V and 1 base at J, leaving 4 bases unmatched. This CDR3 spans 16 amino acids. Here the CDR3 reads CASSLETSGGTDTQYF. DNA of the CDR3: TGTGCCAGCTCACTGGAGACTAGCGGGGGCACAGATACGCAGTATTTT.

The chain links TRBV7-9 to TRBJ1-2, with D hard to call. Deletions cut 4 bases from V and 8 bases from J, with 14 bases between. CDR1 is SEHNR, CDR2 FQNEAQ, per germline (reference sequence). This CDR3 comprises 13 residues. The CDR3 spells CASSSSSGVGYTF. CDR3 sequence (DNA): TGTGCCAGCAGCTCTTCATCCGGGGTGGGCTACACCTTC.

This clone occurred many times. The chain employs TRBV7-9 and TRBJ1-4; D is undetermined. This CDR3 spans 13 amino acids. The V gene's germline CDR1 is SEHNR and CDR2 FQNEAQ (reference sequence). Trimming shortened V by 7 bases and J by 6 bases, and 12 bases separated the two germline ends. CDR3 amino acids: CASTPGRDEKLFF. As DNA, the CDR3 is TGTGCCAGCACCCCCGGGAGGGATGAAAAACTGTTTTTT.

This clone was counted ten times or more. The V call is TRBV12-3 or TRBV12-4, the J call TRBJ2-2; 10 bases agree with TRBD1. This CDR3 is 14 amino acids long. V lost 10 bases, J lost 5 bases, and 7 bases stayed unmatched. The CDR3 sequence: CATDRDRGTGELFF. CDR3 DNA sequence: TGTGCCACCGACCGGGACAGGGGAACCGGGGAGCTGTTTTTT.

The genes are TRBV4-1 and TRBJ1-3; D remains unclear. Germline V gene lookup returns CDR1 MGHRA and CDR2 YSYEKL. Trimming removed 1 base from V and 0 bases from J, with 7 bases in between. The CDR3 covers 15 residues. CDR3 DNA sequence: TGCGCCAGCAGCCAAGTTTGGGTCTCTGGAAACACCATATATTTT. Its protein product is CASSQVWVSGNTIYF.

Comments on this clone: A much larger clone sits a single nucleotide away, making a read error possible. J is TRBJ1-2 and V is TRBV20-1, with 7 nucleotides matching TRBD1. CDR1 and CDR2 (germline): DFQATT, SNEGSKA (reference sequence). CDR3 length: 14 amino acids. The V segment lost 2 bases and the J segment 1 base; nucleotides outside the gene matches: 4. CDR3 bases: TGCAGTGCTAGAAGGGACAGCTATAACTATGGCTACACCTTC. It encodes CSARRDSYNYGYTF.

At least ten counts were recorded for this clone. The CDR3 DNA follows: TGCGCCAGCAGCTTGGCAGGAAAGGATAACTATGGCTACACCTTC. It translates to CASSLAGKDNYGYTF. This chain uses TRBV5-1 with TRBJ1-2; D not certain. V was trimmed by 0 bases and J by 1 base, leaving 10 bases between them. Germline V lookup: CDR1 SGHRS, CDR2 YFSETQ. This CDR3 spans 15 amino acids.

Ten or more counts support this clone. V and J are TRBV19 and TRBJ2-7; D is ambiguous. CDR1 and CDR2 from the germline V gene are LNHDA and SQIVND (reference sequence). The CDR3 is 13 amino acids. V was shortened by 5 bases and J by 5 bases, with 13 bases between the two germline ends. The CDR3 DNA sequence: TGTGCCAGTAGTCCCCAGTTTGGCGACGAGCAGTACTTC. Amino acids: CASSPQFGDEQYF.

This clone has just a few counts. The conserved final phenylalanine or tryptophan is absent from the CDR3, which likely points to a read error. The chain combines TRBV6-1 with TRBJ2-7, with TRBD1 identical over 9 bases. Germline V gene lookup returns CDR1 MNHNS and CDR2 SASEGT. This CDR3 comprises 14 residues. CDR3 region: CASRTGTGLHEQYS. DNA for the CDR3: TGTGCTAGCAGAACCGGGACAGGGTTGCACGAGCAGTACTCC.

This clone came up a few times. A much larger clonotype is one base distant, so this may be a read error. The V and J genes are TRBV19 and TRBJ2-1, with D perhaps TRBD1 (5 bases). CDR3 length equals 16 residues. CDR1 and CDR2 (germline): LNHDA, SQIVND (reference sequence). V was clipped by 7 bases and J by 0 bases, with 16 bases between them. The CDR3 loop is CASIPTGQSSYNEQFF. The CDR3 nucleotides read TGTGCCAGTATCCCCACAGGCCAGAGCTCCTACAATGAGCAGTTCTTC. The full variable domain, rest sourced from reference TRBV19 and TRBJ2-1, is DGGITQSPKYLFRKEGQNVTLSCEQNLNHDAMYWYRQDPGQGLRLIYYSQIVNDFQKGDIAEGYSVSREKKESFPLTVTSAQKNPTAFYLCASIPTGQSSYNEQFFGPGTRLTVL.

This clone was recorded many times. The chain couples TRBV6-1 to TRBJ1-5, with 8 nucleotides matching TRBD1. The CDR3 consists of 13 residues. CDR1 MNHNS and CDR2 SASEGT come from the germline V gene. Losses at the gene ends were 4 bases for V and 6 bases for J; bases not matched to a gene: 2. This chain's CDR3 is CASSAQGGQPQHF. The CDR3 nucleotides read TGTGCCAGCAGTGCACAGGGGGGTCAGCCCCAGCATTTT.

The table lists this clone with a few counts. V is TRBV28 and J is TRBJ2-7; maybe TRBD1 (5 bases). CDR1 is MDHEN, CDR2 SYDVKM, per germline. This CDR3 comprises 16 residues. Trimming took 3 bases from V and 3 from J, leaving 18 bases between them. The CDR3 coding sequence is TGTGCCAGCAGTTTGGGGCTGACCCTGGACATCTACGAGCAGTACTTC. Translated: CASSLGLTLDIYEQYF. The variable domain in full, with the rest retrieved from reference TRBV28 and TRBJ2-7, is DVKVTQSSRYLVKRTGEKVFLECVQDMDHENMFWYRQDPGLGLRLIYFSYDVKMKEKGDIPEGYSVSREKKERFSLILESASTNQTSMYLCASSLGLTLDIYEQYFGPGTRLTVT.

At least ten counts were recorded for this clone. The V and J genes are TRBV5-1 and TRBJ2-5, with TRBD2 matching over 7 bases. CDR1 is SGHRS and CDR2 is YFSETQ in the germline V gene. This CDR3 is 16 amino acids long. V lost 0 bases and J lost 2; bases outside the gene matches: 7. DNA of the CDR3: TGCGCCAGCAGCTTGGGAGGTCTAGCGGTACAAGAGACCCAGTACTTC. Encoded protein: CASSLGGLAVQETQYF. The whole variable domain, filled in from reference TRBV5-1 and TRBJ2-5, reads KAGVTQTPRYLIKTRGQQVTLSCSPISGHRSVSWYQQTPGQGLQFLFEYFSETQRNKGNFPGRFSGRQFSNSRSEMNVSTLELGDSALYLCASSLGGLAVQETQYFGPGTRLLVL.

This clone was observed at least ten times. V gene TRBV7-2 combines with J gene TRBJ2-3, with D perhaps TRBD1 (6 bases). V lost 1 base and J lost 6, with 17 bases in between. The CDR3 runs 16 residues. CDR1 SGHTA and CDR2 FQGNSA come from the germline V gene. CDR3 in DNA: TGTGCCAGCAGCTTAGGTGGGGGCCATCCGCGGGATACGCAGTATTTT. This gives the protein CASSLGGGHPRDTQYF.

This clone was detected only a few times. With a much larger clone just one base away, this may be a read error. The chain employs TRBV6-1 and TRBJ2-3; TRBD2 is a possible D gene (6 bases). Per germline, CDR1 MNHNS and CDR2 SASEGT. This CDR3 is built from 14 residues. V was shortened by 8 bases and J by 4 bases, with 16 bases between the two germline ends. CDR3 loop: CASSRGRGSDTQYF. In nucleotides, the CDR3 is TGTGCCAGCTCCCGGGGACGGGGGTCAGATACGCAGTATTTT.

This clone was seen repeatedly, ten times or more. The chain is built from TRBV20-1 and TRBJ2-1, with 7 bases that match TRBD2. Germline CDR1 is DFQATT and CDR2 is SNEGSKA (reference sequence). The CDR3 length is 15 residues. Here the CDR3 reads CRAPRAGNSYNEQFF. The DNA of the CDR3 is TGCAGGGCCCCGCGAGCGGGGAACTCCTACAATGAGCAGTTCTTC.

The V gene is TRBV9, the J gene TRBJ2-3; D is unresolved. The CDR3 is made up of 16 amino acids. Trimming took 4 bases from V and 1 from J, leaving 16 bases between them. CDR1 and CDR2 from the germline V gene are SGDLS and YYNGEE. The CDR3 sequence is CASSSLGCGGTDTQYF. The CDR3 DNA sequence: TGTGCCAGCAGCTCCCTCGGGTGCGGAGGCACAGATACGCAGTATTTT.

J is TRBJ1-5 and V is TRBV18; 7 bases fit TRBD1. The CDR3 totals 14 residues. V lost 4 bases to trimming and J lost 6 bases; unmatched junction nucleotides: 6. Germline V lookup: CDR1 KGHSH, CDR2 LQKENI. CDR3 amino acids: CASSLDRASQPQHF. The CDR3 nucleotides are TGTGCCAGCTCACTAGACAGGGCGAGTCAGCCCCAGCATTTT. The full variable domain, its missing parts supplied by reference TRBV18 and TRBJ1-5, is NAGVMQNPRHLVRRRGQEARLRCSPMKGHSHVYWYRQLPEEGLKFMVYLQKENIIDESGMPKERFSAEFPKEGPSILRIQQVVRGDSAAYFCASSLDRASQPQHFGDGTRLSIL.

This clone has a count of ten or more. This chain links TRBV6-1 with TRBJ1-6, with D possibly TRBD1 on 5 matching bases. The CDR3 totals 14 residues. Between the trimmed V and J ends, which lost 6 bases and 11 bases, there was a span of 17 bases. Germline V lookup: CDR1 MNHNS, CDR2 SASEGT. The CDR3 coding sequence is TGTGCCAGCAGGTATACCTCGACGGACACACCCCTCCACTTT. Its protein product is CASRYTSTDTPLHF.

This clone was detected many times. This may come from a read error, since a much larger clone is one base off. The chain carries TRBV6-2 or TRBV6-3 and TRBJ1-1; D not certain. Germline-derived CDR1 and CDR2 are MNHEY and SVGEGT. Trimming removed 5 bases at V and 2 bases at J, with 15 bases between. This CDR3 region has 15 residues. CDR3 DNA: TGTGCCAGCAGTCCCCATGGAGAAGGAAACACTGAAGCTTTCTTT. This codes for CASSPHGEGNTEAFF.

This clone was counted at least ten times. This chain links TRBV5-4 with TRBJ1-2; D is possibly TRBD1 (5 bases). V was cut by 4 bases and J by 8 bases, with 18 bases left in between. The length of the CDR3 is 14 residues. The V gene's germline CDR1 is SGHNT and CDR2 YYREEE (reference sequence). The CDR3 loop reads CASSGPGLAEGYTF. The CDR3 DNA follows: TGTGCCAGCAGCGGCCCGGGACTTGCGGAAGGCTACACCTTC.